The T cell receptor (beta chain) described here comes from a study of cytotoxic CD8 clonotypes in ibrutinib-treated CLL. With 5 bases clipped from V and 8 bases from J, the junction kept 1 base outside the gene matches. Germline V lookup: CDR1 DFQATT, CDR2 SNEGSKA (reference sequence). The CDR3 spans 11 residues. The table came from immunoSEQ multiplex PCR; TCRdb's copy has only in-frame clones and leaves some out. The table lists 6,200 or so clones, around 70% of them singletons. This clonotype originated in a human donor with chronic lymphocytic leukemia. Source: PBMCs, taken before ibrutinib treatment. The V call is TRBV20-1, the J call TRBJ2-7, with 12 bases matching TRBD2. The CDR3 is CSAWTSGKQYF. In DNA form, the CDR3 reads TGCAGTGCTTGGACTAGCGGGAAGCAGTACTTC.